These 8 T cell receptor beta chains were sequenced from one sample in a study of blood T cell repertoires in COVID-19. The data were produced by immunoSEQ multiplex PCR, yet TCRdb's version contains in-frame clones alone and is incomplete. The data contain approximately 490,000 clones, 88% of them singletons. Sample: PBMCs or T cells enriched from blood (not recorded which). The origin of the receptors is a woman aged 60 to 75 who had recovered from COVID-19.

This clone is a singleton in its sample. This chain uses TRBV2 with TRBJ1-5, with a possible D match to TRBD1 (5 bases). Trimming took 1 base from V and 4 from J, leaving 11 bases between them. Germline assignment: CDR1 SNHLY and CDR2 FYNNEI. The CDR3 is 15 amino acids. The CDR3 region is CASSEEQDLNQPQHF. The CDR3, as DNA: TGTGCCAGCAGTGAAGAACAGGATTTGAATCAGCCCCAGCATTTT.

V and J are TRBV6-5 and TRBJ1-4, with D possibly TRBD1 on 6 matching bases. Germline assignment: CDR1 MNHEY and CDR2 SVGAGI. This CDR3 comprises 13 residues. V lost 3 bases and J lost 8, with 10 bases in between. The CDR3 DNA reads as TGTGCCAGCAGTTATGGGGGCCGGGAAAAACTGTTTTTT. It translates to CASSYGGREKLFF.

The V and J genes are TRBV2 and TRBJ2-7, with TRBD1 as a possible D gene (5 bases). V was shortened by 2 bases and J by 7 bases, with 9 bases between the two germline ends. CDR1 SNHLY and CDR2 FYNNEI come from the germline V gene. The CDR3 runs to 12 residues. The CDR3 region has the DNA TGTGCCAGCAGTGAACAGGGTTTTGAGCAGTACGTC. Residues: CASSEQGFEQYV.

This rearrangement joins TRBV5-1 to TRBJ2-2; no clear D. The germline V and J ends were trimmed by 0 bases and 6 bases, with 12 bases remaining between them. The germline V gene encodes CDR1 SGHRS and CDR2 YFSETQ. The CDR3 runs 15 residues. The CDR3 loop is CASSLDGSIPGELFF. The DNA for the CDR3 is TGCGCCAGCAGCTTGGACGGGTCGATTCCCGGGGAGCTGTTTTTT. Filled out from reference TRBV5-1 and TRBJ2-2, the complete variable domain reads KAGVTQTPRYLIKTRGQQVTLSCSPISGHRSVSWYQQTPGQGLQFLFEYFSETQRNKGNFPGRFSGRQFSNSRSEMNVSTLELGDSALYLCASSLDGSIPGELFFGEGSRLTVL.

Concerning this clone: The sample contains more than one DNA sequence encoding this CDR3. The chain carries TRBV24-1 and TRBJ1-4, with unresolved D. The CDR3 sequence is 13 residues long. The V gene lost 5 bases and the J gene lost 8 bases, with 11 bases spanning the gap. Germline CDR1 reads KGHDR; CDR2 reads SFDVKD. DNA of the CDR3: TGTGCCACCAGTGGGGGAGTAGGAGAAAAACTGTTTTTT. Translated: CATSGGVGEKLFF.

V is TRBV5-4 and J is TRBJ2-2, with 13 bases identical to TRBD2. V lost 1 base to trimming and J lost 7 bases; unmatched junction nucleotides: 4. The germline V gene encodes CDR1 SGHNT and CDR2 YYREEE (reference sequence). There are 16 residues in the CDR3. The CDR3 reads CASSLSTSGGRGELFF. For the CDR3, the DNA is TGTGCCAGCAGCTTGTCGACTAGCGGGGGGCGCGGGGAGCTGTTTTTT. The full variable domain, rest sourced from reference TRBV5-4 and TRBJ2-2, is ETGVTQSPTHLIKTRGQQVTLRCSSQSGHNTVSWYQQALGQGPQFIFQYYREEENGRGNFPPRFSGLQFPNYSSELNVNALELDDSALYLCASSLSTSGGRGELFFGEGSRLTVL.

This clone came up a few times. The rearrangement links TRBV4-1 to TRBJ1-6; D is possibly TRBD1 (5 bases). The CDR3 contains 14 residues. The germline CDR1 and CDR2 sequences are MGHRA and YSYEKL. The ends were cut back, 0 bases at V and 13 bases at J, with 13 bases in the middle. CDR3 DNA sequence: TGCGCCAGCAGCCAAGAAGTGGGGCGGCCTCCCCTCCACTTT. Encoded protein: CASSQEVGRPPLHF.

This chain's CDR3 is CASSQLGNTIYF. CDR3 bases: TGTGCCAGCAGCCAACTTGGAAACACCATATATTTT. This chain links TRBV3-1 (or the pseudogene TRBV3-2) with TRBJ1-3, with unresolved D. The germline CDR1 and CDR2 sequences are LGHDT and YNNKEL (reference sequence). This CDR3 comprises 12 residues. V lost 2 bases and J 3 bases, leaving 2 bases between the germline ends.